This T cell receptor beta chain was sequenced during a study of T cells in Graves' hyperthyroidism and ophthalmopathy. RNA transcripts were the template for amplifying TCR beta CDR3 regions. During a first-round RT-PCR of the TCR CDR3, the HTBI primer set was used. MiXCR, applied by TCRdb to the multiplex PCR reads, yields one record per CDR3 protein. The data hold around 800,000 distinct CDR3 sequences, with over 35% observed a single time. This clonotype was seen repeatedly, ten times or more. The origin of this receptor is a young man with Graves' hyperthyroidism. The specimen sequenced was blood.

The CDR3 protein is CATGGNTGELFF. DNA for the CDR3: TGTGCCACAGGGGGCAACACCGGGGAGCTGTTTTTT. The gene calls are TRBV24-1 and TRBJ2-2; 7 positions agree with TRBD1. The CDR3 is made up of 12 amino acids. J lost 2 bases, V lost 10 bases, and 0 bases had no gene match. Germline CDR1 is KGHDR and CDR2 is SFDVKD.